This is a list of T cell receptor beta chains from one sample in a study of T cells in Graves' hyperthyroidism and ophthalmopathy. TCRdb analysed the multiplex PCR reads with MiXCR anew, one entry per CDR3 protein. The repertoire has approximately 210,000 distinct CDR3 sequences, 15% to 20% of them found once; the top ten carry 50%. Sequencing used blood. The receptors were gathered from a man aged 45-65 years with Graves' hyperthyroidism. Each CDR3 is given with its conserved first and last residue. The order of the fields is J gene, clone size, D gene, V gene, CDR3 protein, CDR3 DNA. A D gene is named only where the DNA matches it firmly. A clone size is listed for some rows: how often the clone was seen (once, few, many), or a class if it is expanded.

TRBJ1-6 NA NA TRBV20-1 CSASRSYNSPLHF TGCAGTGCTAGTCGGTCCTATAATTCACCCCTCCACTTT
TRBJ1-2 NA NA TRBV3-1 CASSQEMFKGYGYTF TGTGCCAGCAGCCAAGAAATGTTCAAGGGGTATGGCTACACCTTC
TRBJ2-3 NA NA TRBV7-9 CASRSSVDTQYF TGTGCCAGCAGATCCTCAGTAGATACGCAGTATTTT
TRBJ2-7 many NA TRBV28 CASSGPHRNEQYF TGTGCCAGCAGTGGACCCCACCGGAACGAGCAGTACTTC
TRBJ1-5 many NA TRBV12-5 CASGLEGGQPQHF TGTGCTAGTGGTTTGGAGGGTGGACAGCCCCAGCATTTT
TRBJ2-1 NA TRBD2 TRBV18 CASSPPGTSGYNEQFF TGTGCCAGCTCGCCGCCCGGGACTAGCGGGTACAATGAGCAGTTCTTC
TRBJ2-3 NA NA TRBV9 CASSVGSNTDTQYF TGTGCCAGCAGCGTAGGGTCGAACACAGATACGCAGTATTTT
TRBJ2-7 many NA TRBV20-1 CSARGIPGEQYF TGCAGTGCTAGAGGAATCCCAGGGGAGCAGTACTTC
TRBJ2-1 many TRBD2 TRBV7-9 CASSKEGGPTSVRDEQFF TGTGCCAGCAGCAAAGAGGGGGGGCCGACTAGCGTCCGGGATGAGCAGTTCTTC
TRBJ1-2 many NA TRBV30 CAWRTTPMDGYTF TGTGCCTGGAGAACCACCCCGATGGATGGCTACACCTTC
TRBJ2-3 NA TRBD1 TRBV15 CATSARDSSTDTQYF TGTGCCACCAGCGCACGGGACAGCAGCACAGATACGCAGTATTTT
TRBJ1-1 many TRBD1 TRBV2 CASSPRTGDSEAFF TGTGCCAGCAGTCCGCGGACAGGGGACTCTGAAGCTTTCTTT
TRBJ1-6 many NA TRBV12-3/TRBV12-4 CASSPQVDSPLHF TGTGCCAGCAGTCCCCAAGTGGATTCACCCCTCCACTTT
TRBJ2-7 many NA TRBV20-1 CSAQRTLSREQYF TGCAGTGCTCAGAGGACCTTATCTCGCGAGCAGTACTTC
TRBJ2-7 many NA TRBV27 CASSFGQGFAEQYF TGTGCCAGCAGTTTTGGGCAGGGATTCGCCGAGCAGTACTTC
TRBJ1-1 many NA TRBV18 CASSPNGASNTEAFF TGTGCCAGCTCACCAAACGGGGCTTCGAACACTGAAGCTTTCTTT
TRBJ2-1 NA NA TRBV7-2 CASSLAGGEQFF TGTGCCAGCAGCTTAGCCGGAGGAGAGCAGTTCTTC
TRBJ1-2 many TRBD1 TRBV6-1 CASSTQGGGYGYTF TGTGCCAGCAGTACACAGGGGGGCGGCTATGGCTACACCTTC
TRBJ2-1 many TRBD2 TRBV11-2 CASSISGAYDEQFF TGTGCCAGCAGCATAAGCGGGGCCTACGATGAGCAGTTCTTC
TRBJ2-1 few TRBD2 TRBV10-1 CASSDPTSGRATEQFF TGCGCCAGCAGTGACCCCACTAGCGGGAGGGCCACTGAGCAGTTCTTC
TRBJ2-1 many TRBD2 TRBV7-9 CASSFPGTSGLGQFF TGTGCCAGCAGCTTTCCCGGGACTAGCGGGCTAGGGCAGTTCTTC
TRBJ1-1 once NA TRBV9 CASSVNKNTEAFF TGTGCCAGCAGCGTCAACAAGAACACTGAAGCTTTCTTT
TRBJ1-6 NA TRBD1 TRBV7-8 CASSLLGLGTGNSPLHF TGTGCCAGCAGCTTACTGGGACTGGGGACAGGGAATTCACCCCTCCACTTT
TRBJ2-7 few TRBD1 TRBV5-8 CASSLWGTGFPWGEQYF TGTGCCAGCAGCTTGTGGGGGACAGGTTTCCCCTGGGGCGAGCAGTACTTC
TRBJ1-4 NA NA TRBV20-1 CSARAGSEKLFF TGCAGTGCTAGAGCCGGGAGTGAAAAACTGTTTTTT
TRBJ1-1 many NA TRBV3-1 CASRPYDRRETEAFF TGTGCCAGCAGGCCATATGATAGAAGAGAGACTGAAGCTTTCTTT
TRBJ2-5 many TRBD1 TRBV6-1 CASRKGGQGLRQETQYF TGTGCCAGCAGGAAAGGGGGACAGGGTCTGCGCCAAGAGACCCAGTACTTC
TRBJ2-2 NA TRBD2 TRBV11-3 CASDGGGVGTRNTGELFF TGTGCCTCCGACGGGGGGGGGGTCGGGACTAGAAACACCGGGGAGCTGTTTTTT
TRBJ2-5 many TRBD2 TRBV7-8 CASSMRLAGQETQYF TGTGCCAGCAGCATGAGACTAGCGGGACAAGAGACCCAGTACTTC
TRBJ2-1 NA TRBD1 TRBV11-3 CASSWTGLGEQFF TGTGCCAGCAGCTGGACAGGGTTGGGTGAGCAGTTCTTC
TRBJ2-2 NA TRBD1 TRBV4-1 CASSRPTGGTGELFF TGCGCCAGCAGCCGGCCGACAGGGGGCACCGGGGAGCTGTTTTTT
TRBJ2-7 many NA TRBV27 CASSPKWGLYYEQYF TGTGCCAGCAGCCCAAAGTGGGGGCTATACTACGAGCAGTACTTC
TRBJ1-5 few TRBD1 TRBV4-1 CASSQEQGFQPQHF TGCGCCAGCAGCCAAGAACAGGGGTTTCAGCCCCAGCATTTT
TRBJ2-1 many NA TRBV4-1 CASSQGLATPRANEQFF TGCGCCAGCAGCCAAGGGCTAGCGACCCCAAGGGCCAATGAGCAGTTCTTC
TRBJ1-1 many NA TRBV28 CASSLLQVWMTEAFF TGTGCCAGCAGTTTATTACAGGTGTGGATGACTGAAGCTTTCTTT
TRBJ2-1 few NA TRBV4-2 CASSQEGGGYNEQFF TGTGCCAGCAGCCAAGAAGGGGGTGGCTACAATGAGCAGTTCTTC
TRBJ2-1 many TRBD1 TRBV10-3 CAISKDRDNEQFF TGTGCCATCAGCAAGGACAGGGACAATGAGCAGTTCTTC
TRBJ2-2 NA NA TRBV20-1 CSARPGSSNTGELFF TGCAGTGCTAGGCCCGGCTCCTCGAACACCGGGGAGCTGTTTTTT
TRBJ1-3 NA NA TRBV5-1 CASSFRGARGSVNTIYF TGCGCCAGCAGCTTCCGTGGGGCCCGCGGCTCGGTCAACACCATATATTTT
TRBJ2-2 NA TRBD1 TRBV24-1 CATSDTKTGGEYTGELFF TGTGCCACCAGTGATACCAAAACAGGGGGAGAATACACCGGGGAGCTGTTTTTT
TRBJ1-5 many NA TRBV3-1 CASSQAGGNQPQHF TGTGCCAGCAGCCAAGCGGGGGGTAATCAGCCCCAGCATTTT
TRBJ1-5 NA NA TRBV4-1 CASSRQVNSNQPQHF TGCGCCAGCAGCCGGCAGGTGAATAGCAATCAGCCCCAGCATTTT
TRBJ1-2 many NA TRBV7-2 CASSSGHGYTF TGTGCCAGCAGCTCCGGCCATGGCTACACCTTC
TRBJ1-2 NA NA TRBV20-1 CSARNDRNYGYTF TGCAGTGCTAGAAACGACAGGAACTATGGCTACACCTTC
TRBJ2-7 few NA TRBV20-1 CSARVRGGSYEQYF TGCAGTGCTAGAGTCAGGGGAGGATCCTACGAGCAGTACTTC
TRBJ2-7 many TRBD1 TRBV28 CASSSRRDRGYEQYF TGTGCCAGCAGTTCACGCCGGGACAGGGGCTACGAGCAGTACTTC
TRBJ2-7 many NA TRBV6-1 CASSQSGTVGYEQYF TGTGCCAGCAGCCAGTCCGGGACTGTCGGCTACGAGCAGTACTTC
TRBJ2-2 many NA TRBV20-1 CSAFVGQLNTGELFF TGCAGTGCTTTCGTCGGACAGCTGAACACCGGGGAGCTGTTTTTT
TRBJ2-1 few TRBD1 TRBV5-1 CASSSGQGVSYNEQFF TGCGCCAGCAGCTCGGGACAGGGGGTTTCCTACAATGAGCAGTTCTTC
TRBJ1-1 many NA TRBV28 CASSSGNANTEAFF TGTGCCAGCAGTTCCGGCAACGCGAACACTGAAGCTTTCTTT
TRBJ2-5 few NA TRBV9 CASSVGGPQETQYF TGTGCCAGCAGCGTAGGGGGTCCCCAAGAGACCCAGTACTTC
TRBJ2-1 many NA TRBV28 CASSLLSSYYNEQFF TGTGCCAGCAGTTTATTAAGCAGTTACTACAATGAGCAGTTCTTC